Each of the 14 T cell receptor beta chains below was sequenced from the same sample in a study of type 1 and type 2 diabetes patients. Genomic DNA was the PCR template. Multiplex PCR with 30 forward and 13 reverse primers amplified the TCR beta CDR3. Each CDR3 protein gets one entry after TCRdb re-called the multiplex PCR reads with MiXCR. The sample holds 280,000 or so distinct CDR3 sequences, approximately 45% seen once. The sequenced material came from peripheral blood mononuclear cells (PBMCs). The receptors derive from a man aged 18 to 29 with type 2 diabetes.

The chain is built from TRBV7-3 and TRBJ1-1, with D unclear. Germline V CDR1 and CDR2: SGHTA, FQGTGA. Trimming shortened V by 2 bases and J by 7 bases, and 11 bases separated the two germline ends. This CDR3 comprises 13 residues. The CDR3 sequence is CASSLGVGVEAFF. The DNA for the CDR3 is TGTGCCAGCAGCTTAGGGGTAGGCGTTGAAGCTTTCTTT.

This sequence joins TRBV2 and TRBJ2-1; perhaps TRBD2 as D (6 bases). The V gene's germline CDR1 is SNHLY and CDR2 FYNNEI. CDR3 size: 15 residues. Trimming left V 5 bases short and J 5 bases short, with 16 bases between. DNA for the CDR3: TGTGCCAGCAGTAGGCGGGATCTAGGAGACAATGAGCAGTTCTTC. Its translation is CASSRRDLGDNEQFF.

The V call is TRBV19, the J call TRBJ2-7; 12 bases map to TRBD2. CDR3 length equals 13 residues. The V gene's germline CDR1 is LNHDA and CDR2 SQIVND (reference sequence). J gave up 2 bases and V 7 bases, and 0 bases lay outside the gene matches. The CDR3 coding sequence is TGTGCCAGTACTAGCGGGGGGGCCTACGAGCAGTACTTC. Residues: CASTSGGAYEQYF.

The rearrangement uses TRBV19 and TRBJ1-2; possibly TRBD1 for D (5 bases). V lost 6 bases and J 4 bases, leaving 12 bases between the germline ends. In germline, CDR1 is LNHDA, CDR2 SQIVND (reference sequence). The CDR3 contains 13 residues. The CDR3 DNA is TGTGCCAGTAGGGGACCGGAATCCTATGGCTACACCTTC. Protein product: CASRGPESYGYTF.

CDR3 bases: TGTGCCAGCAGCACCGACCGCCCAGAGACCCAGTACTTC. Its translation is CASSTDRPETQYF. The chain carries TRBV7-2 and TRBJ2-5; the D is unclear. The CDR3 runs 13 residues. V was shortened by 5 bases and J by 4 bases, with 11 bases between the two germline ends. Germline V gene sequence: CDR1 SGHTA, CDR2 FQGNSA.

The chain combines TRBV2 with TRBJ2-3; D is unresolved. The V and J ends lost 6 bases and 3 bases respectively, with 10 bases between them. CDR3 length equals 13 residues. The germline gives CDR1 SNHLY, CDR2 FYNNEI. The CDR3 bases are TGTGCCAGCAGCACCGACAAAACAGATACGCAGTATTTT. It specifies CASSTDKTDTQYF.

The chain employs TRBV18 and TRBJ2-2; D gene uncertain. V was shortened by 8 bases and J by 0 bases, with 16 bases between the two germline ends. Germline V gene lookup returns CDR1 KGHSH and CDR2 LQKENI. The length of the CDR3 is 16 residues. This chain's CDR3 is CASSQLLAANTGELFF. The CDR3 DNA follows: TGTGCCAGCAGCCAACTATTAGCCGCGAACACCGGGGAGCTGTTTTTT.

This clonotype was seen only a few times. As DNA, the CDR3 is TGTGCCTGGACACAGGGGAGGGATTCACCCCTCCACTTT. Encoded protein: CAWTQGRDSPLHF. The genes are TRBV30 and TRBJ1-6; TRBD1 agrees at 7 bases. The CDR3 is made up of 13 amino acids. V was pared by 4 bases and J by 8 bases, with 5 bases of the junction left unmatched. The germline V gene has CDR1 GTSNPN and CDR2 SVGIG (reference sequence).

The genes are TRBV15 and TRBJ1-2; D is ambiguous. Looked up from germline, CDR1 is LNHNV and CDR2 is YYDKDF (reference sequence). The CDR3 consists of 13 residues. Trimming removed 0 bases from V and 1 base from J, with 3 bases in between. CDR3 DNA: TGTGCCACCAGCAGAGATGTTAACTATGGCTACACCTTC. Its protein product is CATSRDVNYGYTF.

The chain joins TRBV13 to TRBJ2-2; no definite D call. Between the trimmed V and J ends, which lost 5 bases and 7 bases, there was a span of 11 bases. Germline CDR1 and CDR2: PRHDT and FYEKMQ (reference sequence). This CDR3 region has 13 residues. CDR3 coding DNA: TGTGCCAGCAGCGTAGCCATCAACGGGGAGCTGTTTTTT. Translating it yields CASSVAINGELFF.

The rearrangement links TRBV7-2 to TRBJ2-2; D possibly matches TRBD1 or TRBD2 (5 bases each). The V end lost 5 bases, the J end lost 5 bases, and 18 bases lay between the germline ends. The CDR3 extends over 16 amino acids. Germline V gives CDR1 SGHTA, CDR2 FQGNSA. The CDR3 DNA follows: TGTGCCAGCAGCGCAAACCGGGGCGCCGGGACCGGGGAGCTGTTTTTT. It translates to CASSANRGAGTGELFF.

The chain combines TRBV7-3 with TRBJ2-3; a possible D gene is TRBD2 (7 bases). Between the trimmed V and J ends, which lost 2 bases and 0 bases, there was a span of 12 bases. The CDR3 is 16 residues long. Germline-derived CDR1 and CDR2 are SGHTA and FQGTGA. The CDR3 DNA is TGTGCCAGCAGCTTAGTCGCGGGGGCTAGCACAGATACGCAGTATTTT. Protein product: CASSLVAGASTDTQYF. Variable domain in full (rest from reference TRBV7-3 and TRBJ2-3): GAGVSQTPSNKVTEKGKYVELRCDPISGHTALYWYRQSLGQGPEFLIYFQGTGAADDSGLPNDRFFAVRPEGSVSTLKIQRTERGDSAVYLCASSLVAGASTDTQYFGPGTRLTVL.

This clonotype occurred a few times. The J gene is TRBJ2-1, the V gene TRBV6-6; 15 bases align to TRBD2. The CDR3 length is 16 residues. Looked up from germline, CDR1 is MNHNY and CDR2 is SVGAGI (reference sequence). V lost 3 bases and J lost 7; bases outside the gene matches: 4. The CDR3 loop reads CASSYGTSGGLNEQFF. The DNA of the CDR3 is TGTGCCAGCAGTTATGGGACTAGCGGGGGGTTGAATGAGCAGTTCTTC.

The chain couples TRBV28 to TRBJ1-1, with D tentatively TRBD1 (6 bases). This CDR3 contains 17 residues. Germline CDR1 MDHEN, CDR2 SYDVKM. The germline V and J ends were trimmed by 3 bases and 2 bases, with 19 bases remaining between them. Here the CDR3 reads CASSLIPSGTTNTEAFF. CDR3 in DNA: TGTGCCAGCAGTTTGATCCCATCCGGGACAACCAACACTGAAGCTTTCTTT.